A selection of T cell receptor beta chains follows, all from one sample in a study of blood T cells in healthy people across ages. TCRdb re-called the 5' RACE reads with MiXCR, one entry per CDR3 protein. This sample yields roughly 800,000 distinct CDR3 sequences, of which roughly 60% are seen a single time; about 20% belongs to the top ten. Source material: blood. Source of these receptors: a man aged 30 to 39 in good health. Both conserved end residues are part of each CDR3. A D gene is named only where the DNA matches it firmly. Size values are once, few and many counts, or a class for expanded clones, and some rows have none.

d_gene | abundance | j_gene | v_gene | CDR3nt | CDR3aa
NA | NA | TRBJ2-7 | TRBV6-5 | TGTGCCAGCAGTTCTCCTGGGCTACAGGTCTACGAGCAGTACTTC | CASSSPGLQVYEQYF
TRBD2 | NA | TRBJ2-3 | TRBV12-3/TRBV12-4 | TGTGCCAGCCGCCCGGGACTAGCAGATACGCAGTATTTT | CASRPGLADTQYF
NA | NA | TRBJ2-5 | TRBV20-1 | TGCAGTGCTGAACGGACAGCCTTGGGGGGGGCCCAGTACTTC | CSAERTALGGAQYF
TRBD1 | NA | TRBJ2-5 | TRBV10-3 | TGTGCCACCAGGACAGGGATCGAGCAAGAGACCCAGTACTTC | CATRTGIEQETQYF
NA | few | TRBJ1-2 | TRBV7-6 | TGTGCCAGCAGCTTAGGAAGGGACGAGGGATATGGCTACACCTTC | CASSLGRDEGYGYTF
TRBD2 | few | TRBJ2-5 | TRBV20-1 | TGCAGTGCAAGGACTAGATTAGTGGAGACCCAGTACTTC | CSARTRLVETQYF
NA | few | TRBJ1-2 | TRBV28 | TGTGCCAGCAGTTTATTGTTCCAGGGACGCGGCTACACCTTC | CASSLLFQGRGYTF
NA | NA | TRBJ2-1 | TRBV24-1 | TGTGCCACCAGTGTTCCGTCAGGGTCCTACAATGAGCAGTTCTTC | CATSVPSGSYNEQFF
NA | NA | TRBJ1-2 | TRBV28 | TGTGCCAGCAGTCATGGACAGAACTCCTATGGCTACACCTTC | CASSHGQNSYGYTF
NA | NA | TRBJ2-7 | TRBV6-6 | TGTGCCAGCAGTCGCCTTGAAGGCTCCTACGAGCAGTACTTC | CASSRLEGSYEQYF
NA | few | TRBJ2-7 | TRBV3-1 | TGTGCCAGCAGCCAAGTCGGATATGGGGATTACGAGCAGTACTTC | CASSQVGYGDYEQYF
TRBD2 | NA | TRBJ2-3 | TRBV7-4 | TGTGCCAGCAGCCCGCCGAGCGGGAGGGCCCCAGATACGCAGTATTTT | CASSPPSGRAPDTQYF
NA | NA | TRBJ1-2 | TRBV6-1 | TGTGCCAGCAGTCCCACCGACAGTCAAAACGGCTACACCTTC | CASSPTDSQNGYTF
NA | NA | TRBJ1-4 | TRBV3-1 | TGTGCCAGCAGCCATGAGGGAAACAATGAAAAACTGTTTTTT | CASSHEGNNEKLFF
NA | NA | TRBJ2-5 | TRBV2 | TGTGCCAGCAAGGGACCGACAGGCCAGTACTTC | CASKGPTGQYF
NA | NA | TRBJ2-7 | TRBV20-1 | TGCAGTGCTAGAGACCTAAGTTTAAGCCCCTACGAGCAGTACTTC | CSARDLSLSPYEQYF
NA | once | TRBJ2-1 | TRBV4-1 | TGCGCCAGCAGCCAAGGCCATCACAATGAGCAGTTCTTC | CASSQGHHNEQFF
NA | NA | TRBJ2-1 | TRBV7-9 | TGTGCCAGCAGCTTAGCTCCCACTAGCAGGAGAGACAATGAGCAGTTCTTC | CASSLAPTSRRDNEQFF
NA | NA | TRBJ2-7 | TRBV7-6 | TGTGCCAGCAGCTTACAATATGACAGAACCCAGGCCGAGCAGTACTTC | CASSLQYDRTQAEQYF
TRBD1 | few | TRBJ1-2 | TRBV27 | TGTGCCAGCACAGGCGGACAGGGACGGAACTATGGCTACACCTTC | CASTGGQGRNYGYTF
NA | NA | TRBJ1-2 | TRBV2 | TGTGCCAGCAGTGCAAACGCGGGCGGCTACACCTTC | CASSANAGGYTF
NA | NA | TRBJ1-6 | TRBV5-6 | TGTGCCAGCAGCAGCGGGGGCCCCAGCTCACCCCTCCACTTT | CASSSGGPSSPLHF
TRBD2 | NA | TRBJ2-1 | TRBV6-2/TRBV6-3 | TGTGCCAGCACCCTATTAACTAGCGGGGCCTACAATGAGCAGTTCTTC | CASTLLTSGAYNEQFF
TRBD2 | NA | TRBJ2-7 | TRBV7-8 | TGTGCCAGCAGCTACTCCGCTCTAGCGGCCACCTGGGGCTCCTACGAGCAGTACTTC | CASSYSALAATWGSYEQYF
NA | NA | TRBJ2-7 | TRBV20-1 | TGCAGTGCTAGAGATCTCTGGCAGCACGAGCAGTACTTC | CSARDLWQHEQYF
NA | NA | TRBJ2-3 | TRBV5-1 | TGCGCCAGCAGCAAATCGCGAGGAACCACAGATACGCAGTATTTT | CASSKSRGTTDTQYF
TRBD1 | NA | TRBJ2-3 | TRBV6-5 | TGTGCCAGCAGTTACCCCACGGGACAGGAGTATTTT | CASSYPTGQEYF
TRBD1 | once | TRBJ2-3 | TRBV10-3 | TGTGCCATCAGATTCGGGACAGGGGGCACAGATACGCAGTATTTT | CAIRFGTGGTDTQYF
NA | few | TRBJ2-7 | TRBV7-9 | TGTGCCAGCAGCTTAAGTGGGGGGATTGGGTCCTACGAGCAGTACTTC | CASSLSGGIGSYEQYF
NA | many | TRBJ2-7 | TRBV12-3/TRBV12-4 | TGTGCCAGCACTTTCGGACGGTTAGAGGGCGAGCAGTACTTC | CASTFGRLEGEQYF
NA | NA | TRBJ2-3 | TRBV12-3/TRBV12-4 | TGTGCCAGCAGTTTAGCGGAGGGTACGCAGTATTTT | CASSLAEGTQYF
TRBD1 | few | TRBJ1-2 | TRBV27 | TGTGCCAGCAGGATTACCGGGACAGCTTATGGCTACACCTTC | CASRITGTAYGYTF
NA | NA | TRBJ2-5 | TRBV3-1 | TGTGCCAGCAGCCGAAGGGGGTCTGGAGAGACCCAGTACTTC | CASSRRGSGETQYF
NA | NA | TRBJ1-2 | TRBV28 | TGTGCCAGCAGTTTAGGCTCAGGTGCGGGGACGGGCTACACCTTC | CASSLGSGAGTGYTF
NA | few | TRBJ2-4 | TRBV7-2 | TGTGCCAGCAGCTCAGACTACCCCCAGTACTTC | CASSSDYPQYF
NA | once | TRBJ1-4 | TRBV5-1 | TGCGCCAGCAGCGGAGACGGTGCAACTAATGAAAAACTGTTTTTT | CASSGDGATNEKLFF
TRBD2 | few | TRBJ2-7 | TRBV20-1 | TGCAGTCCTAGCCCGGGAGGCTACGAGCAGTACTTC | CSPSPGGYEQYF
TRBD2 | NA | TRBJ2-3 | TRBV20-1 | TGCAGTGCCACCGGACTAGCTGCAGATACGCAGTATTTT | CSATGLAADTQYF
NA | NA | TRBJ2-5 | TRBV29-1 | TGCACCATACTGGGGCGGACAGTCGCAGGGGAGACCCAGTACTTC | CTILGRTVAGETQYF
TRBD1 | NA | TRBJ1-2 | TRBV29-1 | TGCAGCGTTGAAGATCCTAACAGGGGTGGCTACACCTTC | CSVEDPNRGGYTF
NA | NA | TRBJ2-7 | TRBV7-3 | TGTGCCAGCAGAGTAACTAGTCCTGATGGGTACTTC | CASRVTSPDGYF
TRBD1 | few | TRBJ2-7 | TRBV29-1 | TGCAGCGCTGGGACAGCCTACGAGCAGTACTTC | CSAGTAYEQYF
TRBD2 | NA | TRBJ2-5 | TRBV27 | TGTGCCAGCAGTTTGACGGGAGAGGATAACCGGGAGGCCCAGTACTTC | CASSLTGEDNREAQYF
TRBD1 | NA | TRBJ1-2 | TRBV7-8 | TGTGCCAGCAGCTTAGAGAGAGGACAGGTGGCTGGCTACACCTTC | CASSLERGQVAGYTF
TRBD2 | few | TRBJ2-7 | TRBV6-2/TRBV6-3 | TGTGCCAGCAGTTACGTTACTCGCGGGAGCGACGAGCAGTACTTC | CASSYVTRGSDEQYF
NA | few | TRBJ2-5 | TRBV28 | TGTGCCAGCAGGGGGACAAACAAAGAGACCCAGTACTTC | CASRGTNKETQYF
NA | NA | TRBJ1-5 | TRBV3-1 | TGTGCCAGCAGCAGGGAGGTAGGCCCCCAGCATTTT | CASSREVGPQHF
NA | NA | TRBJ1-2 | TRBV3-1 | TGTGCCAGCAGCTACACGGCGACCTATGGCTACACCTTC | CASSYTATYGYTF
NA | once | TRBJ1-6 | TRBV6-5 | TGTGCCAGCAAGGGACCTAATTCACCCCTCCACTTT | CASKGPNSPLHF
NA | NA | TRBJ2-1 | TRBV12-3/TRBV12-4 | TGTGCCGTAGCCCCCACCTACAATGAGCAGTTCTTC | CAVAPTYNEQFF
TRBD1 | NA | TRBJ2-1 | TRBV28 | TGTGCCAGCAGCCTGCCCGACAGGGGGTACTCCAATGAGCAGTTCTTC | CASSLPDRGYSNEQFF
TRBD1 | NA | TRBJ2-3 | TRBV11-1 | TGTGCCAGCAGCTCGGGGACAGGGTTACCTAAGGGAACGCAGTATTTT | CASSSGTGLPKGTQYF
NA | NA | TRBJ2-7 | TRBV28 | TGTGCCACCTCAATAGGGTCGGGCTACGAGCAGTACTTC | CATSIGSGYEQYF
TRBD2 | NA | TRBJ2-1 | TRBV6-2/TRBV6-3 | TGTGCCAGCACCAACCTACTAGCGGGAGCGAGCAATGAGCAGTTCTTC | CASTNLLAGASNEQFF